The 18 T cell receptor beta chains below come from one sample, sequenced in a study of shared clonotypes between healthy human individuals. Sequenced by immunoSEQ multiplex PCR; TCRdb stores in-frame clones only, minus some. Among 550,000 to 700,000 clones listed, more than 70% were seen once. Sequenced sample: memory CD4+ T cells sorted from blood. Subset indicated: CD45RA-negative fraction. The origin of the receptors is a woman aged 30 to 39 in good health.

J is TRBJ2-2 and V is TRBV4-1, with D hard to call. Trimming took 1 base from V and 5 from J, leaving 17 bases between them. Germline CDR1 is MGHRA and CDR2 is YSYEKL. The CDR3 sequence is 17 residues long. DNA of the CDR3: TGCGCCAGCAGCCAAGTTGATCTGGGGTTGAGAACCGGGGAGCTGTTTTTT. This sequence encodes CASSQVDLGLRTGELFF.

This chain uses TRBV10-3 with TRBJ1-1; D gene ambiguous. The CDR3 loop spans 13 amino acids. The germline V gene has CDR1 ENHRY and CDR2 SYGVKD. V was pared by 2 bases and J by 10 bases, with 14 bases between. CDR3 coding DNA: TGTGCCATCAGTGAGACTGGACTAAGAGGAGCTTTCTTT. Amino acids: CAISETGLRGAFF.

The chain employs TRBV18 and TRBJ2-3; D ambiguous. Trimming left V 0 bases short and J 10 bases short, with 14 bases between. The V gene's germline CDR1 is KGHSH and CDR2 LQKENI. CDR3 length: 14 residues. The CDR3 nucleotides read TGTGCCAGCTCACCACCTTCCACCTCAATCTCGCAGTATTTT. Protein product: CASSPPSTSISQYF.

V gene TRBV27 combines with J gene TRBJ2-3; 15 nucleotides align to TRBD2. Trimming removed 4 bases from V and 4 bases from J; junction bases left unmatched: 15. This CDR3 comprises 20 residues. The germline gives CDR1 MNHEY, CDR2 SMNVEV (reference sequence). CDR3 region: CASSSRTSGRGVIFADTQYF. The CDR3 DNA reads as TGTGCCAGCAGTTCTAGGACTAGCGGGAGGGGAGTGATTTTTGCAGATACGCAGTATTTT.

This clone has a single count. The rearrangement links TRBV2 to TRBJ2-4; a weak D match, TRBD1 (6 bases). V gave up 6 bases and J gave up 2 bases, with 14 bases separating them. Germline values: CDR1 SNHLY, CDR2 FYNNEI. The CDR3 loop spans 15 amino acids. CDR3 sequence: CASRWIGGPKNIQYF. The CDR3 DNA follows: TGTGCCAGCAGATGGATAGGGGGTCCCAAAAACATTCAGTACTTC.

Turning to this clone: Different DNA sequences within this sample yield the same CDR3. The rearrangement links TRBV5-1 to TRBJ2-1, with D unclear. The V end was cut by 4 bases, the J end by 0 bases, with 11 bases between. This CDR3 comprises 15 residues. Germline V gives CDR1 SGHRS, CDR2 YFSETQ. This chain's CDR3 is CASSIDSSSYNEQFF. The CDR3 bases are TGCGCCAGCAGCATCGACTCTAGCTCCTACAATGAGCAGTTCTTC.

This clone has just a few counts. This CDR3 is CASSFLRGNTEAFF. For the CDR3, the DNA is TGTGCCAGCAGTTTTCTCAGGGGAAACACTGAAGCTTTCTTT. V gene TRBV7-9 combines with J gene TRBJ1-1; possibly TRBD1 for D (6 bases). The germline CDR1 and CDR2 sequences are SEHNR and FQNEAQ (reference sequence). The CDR3 is 14 residues long. Trimming cost V 6 bases and J 2 bases, with 13 bases left between them. The full variable domain, in which reference TRBV7-9 and TRBJ1-1 provide the parts outside the CDR3, is DTGVSQNPRHKITKRGQNVTFRCDPISEHNRLYWYRQTLGQGPEFLTYFQNEAQLEKSRLLSDRFSAERPKGSFSTLEIQRTEQGDSAMYLCASSFLRGNTEAFFGQGTRLTVV.

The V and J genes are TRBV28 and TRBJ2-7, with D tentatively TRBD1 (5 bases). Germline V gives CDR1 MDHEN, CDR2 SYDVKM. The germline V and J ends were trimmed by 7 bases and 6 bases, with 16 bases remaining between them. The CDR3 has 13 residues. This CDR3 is CASTNPQGGEQYF. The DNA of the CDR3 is TGTGCCAGCACCAACCCGCAGGGTGGCGAGCAGTACTTC.

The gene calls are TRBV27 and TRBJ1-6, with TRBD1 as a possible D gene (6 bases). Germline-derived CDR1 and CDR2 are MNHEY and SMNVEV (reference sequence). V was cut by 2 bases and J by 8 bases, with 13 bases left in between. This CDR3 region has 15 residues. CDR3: CASSLATGWDSPLHF. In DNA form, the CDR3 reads TGTGCCAGCAGTTTAGCTACAGGGTGGGATTCACCCCTCCACTTT.

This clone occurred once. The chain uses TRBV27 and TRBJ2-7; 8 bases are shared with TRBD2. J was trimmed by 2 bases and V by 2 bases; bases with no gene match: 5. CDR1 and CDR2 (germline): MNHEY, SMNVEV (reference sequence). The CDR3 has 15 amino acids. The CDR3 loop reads CASSLQAGATYEQYF. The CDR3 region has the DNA TGTGCCAGCAGTTTACAAGCGGGGGCCACCTACGAGCAGTACTTC.

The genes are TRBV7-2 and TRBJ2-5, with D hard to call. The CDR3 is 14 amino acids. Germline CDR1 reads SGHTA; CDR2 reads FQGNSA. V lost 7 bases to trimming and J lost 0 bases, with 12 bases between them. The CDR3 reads CASTPDPYQETQYF. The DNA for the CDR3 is TGTGCCAGCACCCCCGACCCGTACCAAGAGACCCAGTACTTC.

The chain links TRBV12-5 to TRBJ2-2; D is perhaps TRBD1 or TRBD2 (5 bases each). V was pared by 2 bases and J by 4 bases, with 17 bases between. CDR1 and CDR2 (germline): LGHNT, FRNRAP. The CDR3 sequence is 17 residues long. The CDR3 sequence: CASGLTGIGAGTGELFF. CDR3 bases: TGTGCTAGTGGTTTGACAGGCATAGGGGCGGGCACCGGGGAGCTGTTTTTT.

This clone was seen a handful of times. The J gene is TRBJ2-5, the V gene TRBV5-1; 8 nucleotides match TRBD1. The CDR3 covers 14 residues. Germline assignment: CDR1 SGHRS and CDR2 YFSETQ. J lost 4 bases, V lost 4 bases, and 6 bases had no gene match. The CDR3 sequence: CASSPRQGRETQYF. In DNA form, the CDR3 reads TGCGCCAGCAGCCCAAGACAGGGGAGAGAGACCCAGTACTTC.

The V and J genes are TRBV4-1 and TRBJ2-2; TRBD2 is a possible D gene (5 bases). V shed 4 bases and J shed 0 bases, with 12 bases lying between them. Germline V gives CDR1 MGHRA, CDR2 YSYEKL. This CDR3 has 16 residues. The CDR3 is CASSRRDTANTGELFF. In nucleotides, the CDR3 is TGCGCCAGCAGCCGCCGGGATACCGCGAACACCGGGGAGCTGTTTTTT.

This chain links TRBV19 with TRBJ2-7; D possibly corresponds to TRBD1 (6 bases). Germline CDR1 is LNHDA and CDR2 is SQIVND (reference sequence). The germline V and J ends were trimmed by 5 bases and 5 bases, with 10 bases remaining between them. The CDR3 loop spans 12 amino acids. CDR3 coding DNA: TGTGCCAGTAGTGGGGGCCTCCACGAGCAGTACTTC. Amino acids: CASSGGLHEQYF.

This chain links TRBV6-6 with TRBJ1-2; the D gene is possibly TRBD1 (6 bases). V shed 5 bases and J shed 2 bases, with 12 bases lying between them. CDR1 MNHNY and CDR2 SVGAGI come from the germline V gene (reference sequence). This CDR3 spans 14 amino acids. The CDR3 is CASSPWTENYGYTF. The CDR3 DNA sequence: TGTGCCAGCAGTCCCTGGACAGAGAACTATGGCTACACCTTC.

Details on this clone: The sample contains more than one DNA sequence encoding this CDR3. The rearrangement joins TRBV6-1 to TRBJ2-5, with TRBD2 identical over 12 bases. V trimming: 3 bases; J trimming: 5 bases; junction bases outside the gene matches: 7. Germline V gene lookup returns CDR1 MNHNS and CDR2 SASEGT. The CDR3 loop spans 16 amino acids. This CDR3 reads CASSELAGGPRETQYF. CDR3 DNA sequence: TGTGCCAGCAGTGAGCTAGCGGGAGGGCCCCGGGAGACCCAGTACTTC.

CDR3 nucleotides: TGCAGCGCCGCGACGGCGGGAAGGGCTGAGACCCAGTACTTC. Protein sequence: CSAATAGRAETQYF. J is TRBJ2-5 and V is TRBV29-1, with D maybe TRBD2 (6 bases). The V gene's germline CDR1 is SQVTM and CDR2 ANQGSEA. V was pared by 7 bases and J by 5 bases, with 20 bases between. CDR3 length: 14 amino acids.